The 29 T cell receptor beta chains reported below all come from one sample, sequenced in a study of T-cell memory formation after mild COVID-19. Via MiXCR, TCRdb re-called the 5' RACE reads, giving one row per CDR3 protein. This table holds approximately 300,000 distinct CDR3 sequences, around a sixth found once. Material: PBMCs or a T cell subset sorted from them (not recorded which). The origin of the receptors is a man aged 18 to 30 who had mild COVID-19 (a few samples of this study predate the infection). Cell type and time point are not known.

This clonotype has at least ten counts. This chain links TRBV12-3 or TRBV12-4 with TRBJ2-4, with D unresolved. Between the trimmed V and J ends, which lost 4 bases and 5 bases, there was a span of 6 bases. The CDR3 length is 12 residues. The CDR3 reads CASSSGENIQYF. The DNA for the CDR3 is TGTGCCAGCAGTTCTGGGGAAAACATTCAGTACTTC.

This clonotype was seen repeatedly, ten times or more. The gene calls are TRBV28 and TRBJ2-3; D uncertain. CDR3 length: 13 residues. Germline assignment: CDR1 MDHEN and CDR2 SYDVKM. V shed 3 bases and J shed 1 base, with 5 bases lying between them. The CDR3 is CASSFQGTDTQYF. DNA of the CDR3: TGTGCCAGCAGTTTCCAGGGCACAGATACGCAGTATTTT.

This clonotype has more than one count but fewer than ten. The chain combines TRBV6-6 with TRBJ1-5; 8 bases map to TRBD1. The V gene end was trimmed by 5 bases and the J gene end by 4 bases; junction bases not matched to a gene: 7. Germline V gene data show CDR1 as MNHNY and CDR2 as SVGAGI (reference sequence). This CDR3 comprises 15 residues. The CDR3 sequence is CASSMTGVRNQPQHF. The CDR3 DNA follows: TGTGCCAGCAGTATGACAGGGGTACGGAATCAGCCCCAGCATTTT.

Ten or more counts support this clonotype. This chain connects TRBV24-1 to TRBJ2-2; no definite D call. The germline V gene encodes CDR1 KGHDR and CDR2 SFDVKD. This CDR3 spans 13 amino acids. V lost 12 bases and J 0 bases, leaving 10 bases between the germline ends. The chain's CDR3 is CAASPANTGELFF. CDR3 nucleotides: TGTGCCGCCTCACCCGCGAACACCGGGGAGCTGTTTTTT.

The chain links TRBV6-1 to TRBJ2-5, with 10 bases matching TRBD1. From germline, CDR1 is MNHNS and CDR2 SASEGT. The V segment lost 4 bases and the J segment 3 bases; nucleotides outside the gene matches: 5. The CDR3 covers 15 residues. The DNA for the CDR3 is TGTGCCAGCAGTGCCCGGGACAGGGGTGAAGAGACCCAGTACTTC. Translating it yields CASSARDRGEETQYF.

This clonotype was picked up one time. A much larger clone sits a single nucleotide away, making a read error possible. This rearrangement joins TRBV11-2 to TRBJ2-4; no reliable D call. V lost 5 bases and J 5 bases, leaving 10 bases between the germline ends. The CDR3 is 13 residues long. Per germline, CDR1 SGHAT and CDR2 FQNNGV. The DNA for the CDR3 is TGTGCCAGCAGCCCTTGGCGCGAAAACATTCAGTACTTC. It is translated as CASSPWRENIQYF.

Only one count was recorded for this clonotype. This chain joins TRBV24-1 and TRBJ2-2; weak D call: TRBD2 (5 bases). This CDR3 is built from 15 residues. Germline V gives CDR1 KGHDR, CDR2 SFDVKD. V lost 0 bases to trimming and J lost 3 bases, with 7 bases between them. The CDR3 sequence: CATSDLRGDTGELFF. In nucleotides, the CDR3 is TGTGCCACCAGTGATTTGCGGGGTGACACCGGGGAGCTGTTTTTT.

V and J are TRBV29-1 and TRBJ2-5; the match to TRBD2 covers 10 bases. There are 13 residues in the CDR3. Germline V lookup: CDR1 SQVTM, CDR2 ANQGSEA. V was clipped by 6 bases and J by 5 bases; unmatched bases: 6. CDR3 in DNA: TGCAGCGTGGGAGCGGGGGGGCCCGAGACCCAGTACTTC. This gives the protein CSVGAGGPETQYF. The variable domain in full, completed from reference TRBV29-1 and TRBJ2-5, reads SAVISQKPSRDICQRGTSLTIQCQVDSQVTMMFWYRQQPGQSLTLIATANQGSEATYESGFVIDKFPISRPNLTFSTLTVSNMSPEDSSIYLCSVGAGGPETQYFGPGTRLLVL.

This clonotype was picked up many times. This chain links TRBV7-9 with TRBJ2-4, with D possibly TRBD1 on 6 matching bases. CDR1 is SEHNR, CDR2 FQNEAQ, per germline (reference sequence). This CDR3 is built from 11 residues. Trimming took off 6 bases at V and 15 bases at J, with 15 bases between the two ends. This chain's CDR3 is CASSRIQGPYF. The CDR3 DNA reads TGTGCCAGCAGTCGGATACAGGGCCCGTACTTC.

The CDR3: CASSEPGHGTDTQYF. The CDR3 coding sequence is TGTGCCAGCAGTGAACCGGGACACGGTACAGATACGCAGTATTTT. J is TRBJ2-3 and V is TRBV25-1; D may be TRBD1 (6 bases). The germline CDR1 and CDR2 sequences are MGHDK and SYGVNS. Trimming stripped 2 bases from V and 3 bases from J, with 12 bases between. The CDR3 is made up of 15 amino acids.

This clonotype was seen ten or more times. CDR3 DNA sequence: TGTGCCAGCAGCTCGGACTTCTATGGCTACACCTTC. Protein product: CASSSDFYGYTF. The chain uses TRBV7-9 and TRBJ1-2; D unresolved. The germline CDR1 and CDR2 sequences are SEHNR and FQNEAQ (reference sequence). The CDR3 contains 12 residues. The ends were cut back, 4 bases at V and 4 bases at J, with 7 bases in the middle. Supplemented by reference TRBV7-9 and TRBJ1-2, the full variable domain reads DTGVSQNPRHKITKRGQNVTFRCDPISEHNRLYWYRQTLGQGPEFLTYFQNEAQLEKSRLLSDRFSAERPKGSFSTLEIQRTEQGDSAMYLCASSSDFYGYTFGSGTRLTVV.

This clonotype appeared many times. V is TRBV7-2 and J is TRBJ1-5; a possible D gene is TRBD1 (6 bases). Germline CDR1 SGHTA, CDR2 FQGNSA. The V end lost 3 bases, the J end lost 5 bases, and 11 bases lay between the germline ends. The CDR3 is 14 amino acids. DNA of the CDR3: TGTGCCAGCAGCTTGGACAGTGCCCATCAGCCCCAGCATTTT. This codes for CASSLDSAHQPQHF.

This clonotype was seen only a few times. The gene calls are TRBV9 and TRBJ2-3, with 10 bases lining up with TRBD2. With V trimmed by 4 bases and J by 3 bases, 5 bases remained unmatched. Germline CDR1 and CDR2: SGDLS and YYNGEE. The CDR3 is 15 residues long. In DNA, the CDR3 is TGTGCCAGCAGCACCGGGACTAGCGCTACAGATACGCAGTATTTT. Translated, it gives CASSTGTSATDTQYF.

The chain employs TRBV19 and TRBJ1-5, with 8 positions matching TRBD1. Looked up from germline, CDR1 is LNHDA and CDR2 is SQIVND (reference sequence). With V trimmed by 0 bases and J by 8 bases, 3 bases remained unmatched. The CDR3 is made up of 14 amino acids. CDR3 coding DNA: TGTGCCAGTAGTATAGAGGGGACAGGCAAGCCCCAGCATTTT. Protein: CASSIEGTGKPQHF.

In this sample, this clonotype turned up a few times. The chain carries TRBV20-1 and TRBJ2-7; 12 nucleotides match TRBD2. Trimming took 4 bases from V and 2 from J; bases not matched to a gene: 6. This CDR3 has 15 amino acids. The V gene's germline CDR1 is DFQATT and CDR2 SNEGSKA (reference sequence). The CDR3 region has the DNA TGCAGTGCTACCCCGGCTAGCGGGGGGGCCTACGAGCAGTACTTC. This gives the protein CSATPASGGAYEQYF.

The chain carries TRBV9 and TRBJ1-1; TRBD1 agrees at 10 bases. Germline loops: CDR1 SGDLS, CDR2 YYNGEE. The V gene end was trimmed by 3 bases and the J gene end by 1 base; junction bases not matched to a gene: 0. The CDR3 runs 14 residues. The CDR3 DNA is TGTGCCAGCAGCGGGGACAGGGGGAACACTGAAGCTTTCTTT. Its translation is CASSGDRGNTEAFF.

This clonotype showed up many times. This sequence joins TRBV24-1 and TRBJ2-3; D gene uncertain. CDR1 KGHDR and CDR2 SFDVKD come from the germline V gene. CDR3 size: 11 residues. The germline V and J ends were trimmed by 5 bases and 5 bases, with 4 bases remaining between them. CDR3 nucleotides: TGTGCCACCAGTGCTGGAGATACGCAGTATTTT. Protein sequence: CATSAGDTQYF.

The V and J genes are TRBV9 and TRBJ2-3; D is undetermined. This CDR3 is built from 15 residues. CDR1 and CDR2 from the germline V gene are SGDLS and YYNGEE. V gave up 4 bases and J gave up 0 bases, with 12 bases separating them. Here the CDR3 reads CASSLAYTSTDTQYF. As DNA, the CDR3 is TGTGCCAGCAGCTTGGCGTACACTAGCACAGATACGCAGTATTTT.

The V gene is TRBV4-1, the J gene TRBJ2-5; maybe TRBD2 (5 bases). V was cut by 1 base and J by 4 bases, with 10 bases left in between. The CDR3 totals 14 residues. Per the germline V gene, CDR1 is MGHRA and CDR2 is YSYEKL. CDR3 residues: CASSQGGELETQYF. The CDR3 DNA reads TGCGCCAGCAGCCAAGGGGGAGAACTAGAGACCCAGTACTTC.

The genes are TRBV5-1 and TRBJ2-5; TRBD2 agrees at 11 bases. Looked up from germline, CDR1 is SGHRS and CDR2 is YFSETQ. The J segment lost 3 bases and the V segment lost 2 bases, leaving 3 bases of the junction unmatched. This CDR3 is 15 amino acids long. CDR3 in amino acids: CASSFATSGEETQYF. DNA for the CDR3: TGCGCCAGCAGCTTCGCGACTAGCGGGGAAGAGACCCAGTACTTC.

V is TRBV5-1 and J is TRBJ2-6; tentatively, D is TRBD1 or TRBD2 (5 bases each). CDR1 SGHRS and CDR2 YFSETQ come from the germline V gene. V was trimmed by 4 bases and J by 4 bases, leaving 15 bases between them. This CDR3 region has 16 residues. CDR3 sequence: CASSVVQGPGANVLTF. CDR3 DNA sequence: TGCGCCAGCAGCGTCGTCCAGGGACCCGGGGCCAACGTCCTGACTTTC.

This CDR3 is CASSLGGQTVYEQYF. Here the CDR3 DNA reads TGTGCCAGCAGCTTGGGGGGACAGACGGTCTACGAGCAGTACTTC. The chain employs TRBV5-6 and TRBJ2-7; 7 bases are a match to TRBD1. CDR3 length: 15 amino acids. Germline lookup yields CDR1 SGHDT and CDR2 YYEEEE. The V gene end was trimmed by 0 bases and the J gene end by 3 bases; junction bases not matched to a gene: 6.

The chain employs TRBV10-3 and TRBJ2-4; D gene ambiguous. Germline assignment: CDR1 ENHRY and CDR2 SYGVKD. Trimming took 3 bases from V and 0 from J, leaving 15 bases between them. CDR3 size: 17 residues. The chain's CDR3 is CAISELRILRAKNIQYF. The CDR3 bases are TGTGCCATCAGTGAACTTAGGATCCTGCGAGCCAAAAACATTCAGTACTTC.

This clonotype came up a few times. The chain links TRBV9 to TRBJ1-2, with TRBD1 as a possible D gene (5 bases). The CDR3 extends over 12 amino acids. The V gene lost 2 bases and the J gene lost 7 bases, with 9 bases spanning the gap. From germline, CDR1 is SGDLS and CDR2 YYNGEE. CDR3 loop: CASSVWQGGYTF. For the CDR3, the DNA is TGTGCCAGCAGCGTCTGGCAGGGTGGCTACACCTTC.

The J gene is TRBJ2-7, the V gene TRBV12-3 or TRBV12-4; no firm D call. The CDR3 spans 13 residues. Trimming removed 5 bases from V and 4 bases from J, with 12 bases in between. The DNA for the CDR3 is TGTGCCAGCAGTCGCCGCCCTGCGTACGAGCAGTACTTC. This translates into CASSRRPAYEQYF.

This clonotype was detected many times. The rearrangement uses TRBV5-1 and TRBJ1-1; the D gene is possibly TRBD1 (6 bases). Germline values: CDR1 SGHRS, CDR2 YFSETQ. CDR3 size: 13 residues. Trimming took 4 bases from V and 1 from J, leaving 8 bases between them. The CDR3 is CASSEQGNTEAFF. Here the CDR3 DNA reads TGCGCCAGCAGCGAACAGGGGAACACTGAAGCTTTCTTT.

The V and J genes are TRBV5-6 and TRBJ1-1; D may be TRBD1 (6 bases). V was trimmed by 4 bases and J by 0 bases, leaving 16 bases between them. The CDR3 runs 16 residues. Germline CDR1 reads SGHDT; CDR2 reads YYEEEE. The CDR3 protein is CASSAPGHGLNTEAFF. CDR3 coding DNA: TGTGCCAGCAGCGCCCCGGGACACGGTTTGAACACTGAAGCTTTCTTT.

This clonotype was seen more than once but under ten times. The CDR3 DNA is TGTGCCATCAGTGAAAGCCGGAACCCCGAGCAGTACTTC. It translates to CAISESRNPEQYF. The J gene is TRBJ2-7, the V gene TRBV10-3; D not certain. Germline values: CDR1 ENHRY, CDR2 SYGVKD. CDR3 length: 13 amino acids. Trimming took off 3 bases at V and 6 bases at J, with 12 bases between the two ends.

This clonotype was recorded many times. The CDR3 spells CASSLVVVGSTDTQYF. CDR3 DNA sequence: TGTGCCAGCAGCTTAGTGGTAGTCGGGTCGACAGATACGCAGTATTTT. V and J are TRBV11-1 and TRBJ2-3; no clear D gene. Per germline, CDR1 SGHAT and CDR2 FQDESV (reference sequence). The CDR3 runs 16 residues. Between the trimmed V and J ends, which lost 1 base and 3 bases, there was a span of 14 bases.